This is a list of T cell receptor beta chains from one sample in a study of T cells in Graves' hyperthyroidism and ophthalmopathy. TCRdb used MiXCR to reprocess the multiplex PCR reads, holding one entry per CDR3 protein. The sample shows fewer than 900,000 distinct CDR3 sequences, about 19% of them seen only once. Material for sequencing was blood. These receptor sequences come from a woman aged 50 to 65 with Graves' hyperthyroidism that later progressed to Graves' ophthalmopathy. The CDR3 runs from the conserved cysteine through the conserved F or W. Fields, in order: J gene, V gene, D gene, clone size, CDR3 length, CDR3 DNA, CDR3 protein. The D gene is left open where the match is weak. The listing skips clone size in some rows; elsewhere it reads once, few, many or a size class.

J gene: TRBJ2-1
V gene: TRBV11-2
D gene: TRBD1
clone size: many
CDR3 length: 16
CDR3 DNA: TGTGCCAGCAGCCAAGTACCGGGACAGGGGATGGGTGAGCAGTTCTTC
CDR3 protein: CASSQVPGQGMGEQFF

J gene: TRBJ1-2
V gene: TRBV29-1
D gene: TRBD1
clone size: many
CDR3 length: 18
CDR3 DNA: TGCAGCGTAGACATCCCAATAGACAGACAGGGGAAAAACTATGGCTACACCTTC
CDR3 protein: CSVDIPIDRQGKNYGYTF

J gene: TRBJ1-2
V gene: TRBV10-3
D gene: TRBD1
clone size: NA
CDR3 length: 13
CDR3 DNA: TGTGCCATCAGTGAAACAGGGGGCAGCGGCTACACCTTC
CDR3 protein: CAISETGGSGYTF

J gene: TRBJ1-1
V gene: TRBV11-2
D gene: NA
clone size: many
CDR3 length: 12
CDR3 DNA: TGTGCCAGCAGCTTTAGTAGGGCCGGAGCTTTCTTT
CDR3 protein: CASSFSRAGAFF

J gene: TRBJ2-3
V gene: TRBV7-3
D gene: NA
clone size: NA
CDR3 length: 14
CDR3 DNA: TGTGCCAGCAGCTCAACCTACCCCACAGATACGCAGTATTTT
CDR3 protein: CASSSTYPTDTQYF

J gene: TRBJ2-3
V gene: TRBV29-1
D gene: TRBD1
clone size: many
CDR3 length: 14
CDR3 DNA: TGCAGCGTTGCGACAGGGGGCGAGGCAGATACGCAGTATTTT
CDR3 protein: CSVATGGEADTQYF

J gene: TRBJ2-3
V gene: TRBV5-6
D gene: TRBD1
clone size: NA
CDR3 length: 16
CDR3 DNA: TGTGCCAGCAGCTTGCCGCAGGGGGCGCGTCCAGATACGCAGTATTTT
CDR3 protein: CASSLPQGARPDTQYF

J gene: TRBJ2-5
V gene: TRBV6-1
D gene: TRBD2
clone size: NA
CDR3 length: 15
CDR3 DNA: TGTGCCAGCAGACTGGCAGGGAGGGTAGGCGAGACCCAGTACTTC
CDR3 protein: CASRLAGRVGETQYF

J gene: TRBJ1-1
V gene: TRBV4-1
D gene: NA
clone size: few
CDR3 length: 18
CDR3 DNA: TGCGCCAGCAGCCATCAACCAGGGACGGGCAATCTGAACACTGAAGCTTTCTTT
CDR3 protein: CASSHQPGTGNLNTEAFF

J gene: TRBJ1-6
V gene: TRBV12-3/TRBV12-4
D gene: NA
clone size: many
CDR3 length: 17
CDR3 DNA: TGTGCCAGCAGTTTAGTCCGGTGGGGGGGTAACGGATCACCCCTCCACTTT
CDR3 protein: CASSLVRWGGNGSPLHF

J gene: TRBJ1-6
V gene: TRBV27
D gene: TRBD1
clone size: NA
CDR3 length: 14
CDR3 DNA: TGTGCCAGCAGTTCCGGGACAGGGGCCCCACCCCTCCACTTT
CDR3 protein: CASSSGTGAPPLHF

J gene: TRBJ2-5
V gene: TRBV5-6
D gene: NA
clone size: many
CDR3 length: 14
CDR3 DNA: TGTGCCAGCAGCTTAACGGGGGGCGCGGAGACCCAGTACTTC
CDR3 protein: CASSLTGGAETQYF

J gene: TRBJ1-1
V gene: TRBV20-1
D gene: TRBD1
clone size: many
CDR3 length: 13
CDR3 DNA: TGCAGTGCTAGAATGGACAGGGTCGTTGAAGCTTTCTTT
CDR3 protein: CSARMDRVVEAFF

J gene: TRBJ1-3
V gene: TRBV5-4
D gene: NA
clone size: few
CDR3 length: 14
CDR3 DNA: TGTGCCAGCAGCTTGGAGTCAGCTGGAAACACCATATATTTT
CDR3 protein: CASSLESAGNTIYF

J gene: TRBJ1-1
V gene: TRBV14
D gene: NA
clone size: NA
CDR3 length: 15
CDR3 DNA: TGTGCCAGCAGCCTTGGGGGGGGGGTCGAAACTGAAGCTTTCTTT
CDR3 protein: CASSLGGGVETEAFF

J gene: TRBJ2-1
V gene: TRBV6-4
D gene: NA
clone size: NA
CDR3 length: 13
CDR3 DNA: TGTGCCAGCAGTGATAGGACTAACAATGAGCAGTTCTTC
CDR3 protein: CASSDRTNNEQFF

J gene: TRBJ1-1
V gene: TRBV18
D gene: NA
clone size: many
CDR3 length: 13
CDR3 DNA: TGTGCCAGCTCAATTCCCCCGAATCAAAGGTCTTTCTTT
CDR3 protein: CASSIPPNQRSFF

J gene: TRBJ1-2
V gene: TRBV5-1
D gene: TRBD1
clone size: many
CDR3 length: 14
CDR3 DNA: TGCGCCAGCAGCTGGGGACAGAGTACCTATGGCTACACCTTC
CDR3 protein: CASSWGQSTYGYTF

J gene: TRBJ2-1
V gene: TRBV18
D gene: TRBD1
clone size: many
CDR3 length: 15
CDR3 DNA: TGTGCCAGCTCACCACGGCCGACAGGGGACAATGAGCAGTTCTTC
CDR3 protein: CASSPRPTGDNEQFF

J gene: TRBJ1-2
V gene: TRBV2
D gene: NA
clone size: NA
CDR3 length: 14
CDR3 DNA: TGTGCCAGCATCACGAAGACAGGTCACTATGGCTACACCTTC
CDR3 protein: CASITKTGHYGYTF

J gene: TRBJ1-5
V gene: TRBV2
D gene: TRBD1
clone size: NA
CDR3 length: 15
CDR3 DNA: TGTGCCAGCGCGCTACAGGGGAACGGCAATCAGCCCCAGCATTTT
CDR3 protein: CASALQGNGNQPQHF

J gene: TRBJ2-1
V gene: TRBV5-1
D gene: TRBD2
clone size: many
CDR3 length: 15
CDR3 DNA: TGCGCCAGCAGCTTGGGCCGACTAGCGGGACTCGAGCAGTTCTTC
CDR3 protein: CASSLGRLAGLEQFF

J gene: TRBJ1-2
V gene: TRBV5-4
D gene: TRBD1
clone size: NA
CDR3 length: 17
CDR3 DNA: TGTGCCAGCAGCCGTGGCCCCCCAGGGGGAGCAAACTATGGCTACACCTTC
CDR3 protein: CASSRGPPGGANYGYTF

J gene: TRBJ1-1
V gene: TRBV24-1
D gene: NA
clone size: NA
CDR3 length: 13
CDR3 DNA: TGTGCCACCAGTGATCCCAAAAACACTGAAGCTTTCTTT
CDR3 protein: CATSDPKNTEAFF

J gene: TRBJ1-1
V gene: TRBV9
D gene: NA
clone size: NA
CDR3 length: 14
CDR3 DNA: TGTGCCAGCAGCGCCTCACAGGGAGTAACTGAAGCTTTCTTT
CDR3 protein: CASSASQGVTEAFF

J gene: TRBJ1-4
V gene: TRBV6-1
D gene: NA
clone size: few
CDR3 length: 15
CDR3 DNA: TGTGCCAGCAGCCGTTGGACGGGAAGTAATGAAAAACTGTTTTTT
CDR3 protein: CASSRWTGSNEKLFF

J gene: TRBJ1-1
V gene: TRBV7-9
D gene: TRBD1
clone size: NA
CDR3 length: 15
CDR3 DNA: TGTGCCAGCAGCTTCCTAGACAGGGAAAACACTGAAGCTTTCTTT
CDR3 protein: CASSFLDRENTEAFF

J gene: TRBJ2-3
V gene: TRBV7-9
D gene: TRBD2
clone size: many
CDR3 length: 15
CDR3 DNA: TGTGCCAGCAGCCGAGCGGGGGGGTTCACAGATACGCAGTATTTT
CDR3 protein: CASSRAGGFTDTQYF

J gene: TRBJ2-3
V gene: TRBV15
D gene: TRBD2
clone size: few
CDR3 length: 15
CDR3 DNA: TGTGCCACCAGCAGAGACCCGGGACTACCAGATACGCAGTATTTT
CDR3 protein: CATSRDPGLPDTQYF

J gene: TRBJ1-1
V gene: TRBV14
D gene: NA
clone size: NA
CDR3 length: 14
CDR3 DNA: TGTGCCAGCAGCCAAGGGCAGGAGGACACTGAAGCTTTCTTT
CDR3 protein: CASSQGQEDTEAFF

J gene: TRBJ1-2
V gene: TRBV15
D gene: NA
clone size: NA
CDR3 length: 15
CDR3 DNA: TGTGCCACCAGCAGAGACCCCGGGCTATCGACGGGCTACACCTTC
CDR3 protein: CATSRDPGLSTGYTF

J gene: TRBJ2-1
V gene: TRBV3-1
D gene: TRBD2
clone size: few
CDR3 length: 14
CDR3 DNA: TGTGCCAGCAGCCAAGCTAGCGGGGCGAATGAGCAGTTCTTC
CDR3 protein: CASSQASGANEQFF

J gene: TRBJ2-5
V gene: TRBV6-1
D gene: TRBD2
clone size: many
CDR3 length: 18
CDR3 DNA: TGTGCCAGCAGTGAAAGAAGCCCATGGGCGGGGGGGACAGAGACCCAGTACTTC
CDR3 protein: CASSERSPWAGGTETQYF

J gene: TRBJ2-7
V gene: TRBV15
D gene: NA
clone size: few
CDR3 length: 14
CDR3 DNA: TGTGCCACCAGGATGGGGGGGCTCTCCTACGAGCAGTACTTC
CDR3 protein: CATRMGGLSYEQYF

J gene: TRBJ1-2
V gene: TRBV20-1
D gene: NA
clone size: many
CDR3 length: 12
CDR3 DNA: TGCAGTGCTGGCGGGGTGGGCTATGGCTACACCTTC
CDR3 protein: CSAGGVGYGYTF

J gene: TRBJ2-1
V gene: TRBV2
D gene: TRBD1
clone size: many
CDR3 length: 14
CDR3 DNA: TGTGCCGGTACAGGACAGGGAGGCTACAATGAGCAGTTCTTC
CDR3 protein: CAGTGQGGYNEQFF

J gene: TRBJ1-2
V gene: TRBV10-3
D gene: NA
clone size: NA
CDR3 length: 16
CDR3 DNA: TGTGCCATCAGTGGAGGTCCCGCCAGGGAAGCGTATGGCTACACCTTC
CDR3 protein: CAISGGPAREAYGYTF

J gene: TRBJ2-3
V gene: TRBV7-9
D gene: NA
clone size: many
CDR3 length: 14
CDR3 DNA: TGTGCCAGCAGCTTATCCGGCTCAACAGATACGCAGTATTTT
CDR3 protein: CASSLSGSTDTQYF

J gene: TRBJ2-5
V gene: TRBV3-1
D gene: TRBD2
clone size: few
CDR3 length: 14
CDR3 DNA: TGTGCCAGCAGCCACCCGGGGGGGCAAGAGACCCAGTACTTC
CDR3 protein: CASSHPGGQETQYF

J gene: TRBJ1-6
V gene: TRBV11-2
D gene: NA
clone size: NA
CDR3 length: 16
CDR3 DNA: TGTGCCAGCTCCGGCGGCACCAACTCCTATAATCCACCCCTCCACTTT
CDR3 protein: CASSGGTNSYNPPLHF

J gene: TRBJ1-4
V gene: TRBV7-2
D gene: TRBD1
clone size: NA
CDR3 length: 16
CDR3 DNA: TGTGCCAGCAGCGAAGCCGGGACAGGGGTTTTTGAAAAACTGTTTTTT
CDR3 protein: CASSEAGTGVFEKLFF

J gene: TRBJ2-5
V gene: TRBV9
D gene: NA
clone size: many
CDR3 length: 15
CDR3 DNA: TGTGCCAGCAGCGTAGGGGGGGCCGCCCAAGAGACCCAGTACTTC
CDR3 protein: CASSVGGAAQETQYF

J gene: TRBJ1-1
V gene: TRBV2
D gene: NA
clone size: many
CDR3 length: 15
CDR3 DNA: TGTGCCAGGTCAAGGCAGGGGCGCTCGGACACTGAAGCTTTCTTT
CDR3 protein: CARSRQGRSDTEAFF

J gene: TRBJ1-1
V gene: TRBV3-1
D gene: TRBD1
clone size: many
CDR3 length: 13
CDR3 DNA: TGTGCCACCTCCTCGGAACTACAGGGGGTGGCTTTCTTT
CDR3 protein: CATSSELQGVAFF

J gene: TRBJ2-2
V gene: TRBV4-1
D gene: NA
clone size: many
CDR3 length: 13
CDR3 DNA: TGCGCCAGCAGCCAAGTACATACGGGGGAGCTGTTTTTT
CDR3 protein: CASSQVHTGELFF

J gene: TRBJ2-2
V gene: TRBV12-3/TRBV12-4
D gene: NA
clone size: few
CDR3 length: 14
CDR3 DNA: TGTGCCAGCAGTTTCGCGCCGGGGACCGGGGAGCTGTTTTTT
CDR3 protein: CASSFAPGTGELFF